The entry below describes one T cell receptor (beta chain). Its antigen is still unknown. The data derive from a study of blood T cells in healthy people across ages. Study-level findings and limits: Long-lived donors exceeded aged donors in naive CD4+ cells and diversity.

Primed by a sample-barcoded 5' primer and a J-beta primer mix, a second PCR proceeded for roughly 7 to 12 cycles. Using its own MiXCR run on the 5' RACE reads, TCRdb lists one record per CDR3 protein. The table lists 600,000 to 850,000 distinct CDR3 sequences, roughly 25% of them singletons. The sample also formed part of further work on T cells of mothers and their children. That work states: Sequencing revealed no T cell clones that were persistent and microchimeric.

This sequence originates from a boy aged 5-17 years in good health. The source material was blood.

CDR3 nucleotide sequence: TGTGCCAGCAATCCCCCTGCAATCAGTGGCTACACCTTC. The encoded protein is CASNPPAISGYTF. The chain combines TRBV7-9 with TRBJ1-2; D is ambiguous. CDR1 SEHNR and CDR2 FQNEAQ come from the germline V gene (reference sequence). V was shortened by 7 bases and J by 7 bases, with 16 bases between the two germline ends. The CDR3 totals 13 residues.